A selection of T cell receptor beta chains follows, all from one sample in a study of identical twins. TCRdb recomputed calls from the 5' RACE reads with MiXCR, one row per CDR3 protein. The sample includes a few hundred thousand distinct CDR3 sequences, about 24% of them seen just once. The same sample was also studied in work on T cells expressing NK-cell markers.

The source material was CD4+ T cells sorted from blood. The source is a woman between 18 and 30 years old in good health. CDR3s include the opening cysteine and the closing phenylalanine or tryptophan. D genes are given only for firm matches.

d_call j_call v_call cdr3_length cdr3_aa
NA TRBJ2-7 TRBV5-1 15 CASHDSALSSYEQYF
NA TRBJ1-6 TRBV20-1 11 CSARGDSPLHF
TRBD2 TRBJ2-3 TRBV20-1 13 CSAAGGGTDTQYF
TRBD1 TRBJ1-1 TRBV20-1 13 CSARDRGTGGAFF
TRBD1 TRBJ2-7 TRBV19 16 CASSQFPGTGRDEQYF
NA TRBJ2-1 TRBV15 13 CATSRVLADEQFF
TRBD1 TRBJ2-1 TRBV10-3 16 CAIGTGTGNSYNEQFF
NA TRBJ2-1 TRBV29-1 16 CSVEGADPSSYNEQFF
TRBD2 TRBJ2-3 TRBV20-1 14 CSAGIAGPLYTQYF
NA TRBJ2-7 TRBV15 15 CATSRDSRGYYEQYF
TRBD2 TRBJ2-3 TRBV4-3 14 CASSQGLAEDTQYF
TRBD1 TRBJ1-6 TRBV9 12 CASNAGGSPLHF
TRBD2 TRBJ2-1 TRBV12-3/TRBV12-4 15 CASSPGLAGAGEQFF
TRBD1 TRBJ2-1 TRBV7-3 14 CASSLGQGALEQFF
NA TRBJ1-2 TRBV12-3/TRBV12-4 13 CASSFDNNYGYTF
NA TRBJ1-2 TRBV20-1 12 CSARGQLYGYTF
NA TRBJ1-1 TRBV2 14 CASRKAGEWVRAFF
NA TRBJ2-7 TRBV10-3 15 CAIRRGTDQTYEQYF
TRBD1 TRBJ1-4 TRBV5-1 14 CASSTGQENEKLFF
NA TRBJ2-7 TRBV2 14 CASIFQGVRYEQYF
TRBD1 TRBJ2-5 TRBV2 15 CASSSSAGGRETQYF
NA TRBJ2-3 TRBV9 15 CASSVVGYSTDTQYF
TRBD1 TRBJ2-7 TRBV5-1 13 CASTGGTGDEQYF
NA TRBJ1-4 TRBV7-9 15 CASSLRLDSNEKLFF
NA TRBJ2-3 TRBV20-1 12 CSAREAADTQYF
NA TRBJ2-1 TRBV6-1 12 CASSESWDTAFF
NA TRBJ1-1 TRBV5-1 15 CASSLGGTDNTEAFF
TRBD1 TRBJ2-5 TRBV27 17 CASRRQGVHGGQETQYF
TRBD2 TRBJ2-7 TRBV7-8 17 CASSLGTSVYYYYEQYF
TRBD1 TRBJ1-6 TRBV7-9 16 CASSFRGQGYNSPLHF
NA TRBJ2-5 TRBV5-1 14 CASSLRGDKETQYF
NA TRBJ2-3 TRBV20-1 15 CSARHARGARDTQYF
NA TRBJ1-2 TRBV3-1 12 CASSQTGFGYTF
TRBD1 TRBJ2-3 TRBV5-1 15 CASSPQGQGIDTQYF
NA TRBJ2-7 TRBV12-3/TRBV12-4 12 CASKRTSYEQYF
NA TRBJ2-7 TRBV29-1 11 CSVDEGYEQYF
TRBD2 TRBJ2-5 TRBV5-8 17 CASSTGLAGTMGETQYF
NA TRBJ2-1 TRBV4-2 15 CASSQDGGGTGEQFF
TRBD1 TRBJ2-7 TRBV7-2 14 CASTRDRHSYEQYF
NA TRBJ2-1 TRBV12-3/TRBV12-4 11 CASSPQRWQFF
NA TRBJ2-5 TRBV12-3/TRBV12-4 14 CASSLGSDKETQYF
TRBD2 TRBJ2-3 TRBV20-1 16 CSASLLTSGSTDTQYF
NA TRBJ2-3 TRBV3-1 15 CASSRHLGRTDTQYF